These T cell receptor beta chains were read from a single sample in a study of CD8+CD57+ T cells in acquired aplastic anemia. One entry per CDR3 protein results from TCRdb running MiXCR on the reads. The sample holds fewer than 70,000 distinct CDR3 sequences, approximately 50% seen once. Sequencing was done on a sample of sorted CD4+, CD8+, or CD8+CD57+ T cells (not recorded which) from PBMCs. The receptors derive from a human donor in good health, serving as a control. Both conserved end residues are part of each CDR3. Each record gives: D gene, J gene, V gene, clone size, CDR3 protein, CDR3 DNA. The D gene is left open where the match is weak. Some rows have no size entry. The others give once, few or many, or a class for an expanded clone.

TRBD2 TRBJ2-1 TRBV24-1 medium-sized CATSPSGGLAGYNEQFF TGTGCCACCAGCCCTTCTGGGGGACTAGCGGGCTACAATGAGCAGTTCTTC
NA TRBJ2-7 TRBV20-1 many CSARSSGSLRMSEQYF TGCAGTGCTAGATCGTCGGGCAGTCTAAGGATGAGCGAGCAGTACTTC
NA TRBJ1-2 TRBV30 NA CAWREQGDPYGYTF TGTGCCTGGAGAGAACAGGGAGACCCCTATGGCTACACCTTC
NA TRBJ2-5 TRBV9 NA CASSVGAQGGQETQYF TGTGCCAGCAGCGTAGGAGCGCAGGGTGGTCAAGAGACCCAGTACTTC
NA TRBJ2-6 TRBV6-1 many CASSAYRLIKANVLTF TGTGCCAGCAGTGCCTACCGGCTAATCAAGGCCAACGTCCTGACTTTC
TRBD2 TRBJ2-1 TRBV27 many CASSFGLAGYNEQFF TGTGCCAGCAGTTTCGGACTAGCGGGCTACAATGAGCAGTTCTTC
TRBD1 TRBJ1-4 TRBV10-3 NA CAISELGQGNEKLFF TGTGCCATCAGTGAACTGGGACAGGGTAATGAAAAACTGTTTTTT
NA TRBJ2-2 TRBV7-9 NA CASSASMITGELFF TGTGCCAGCAGCGCCAGCATGATCACCGGGGAGCTGTTTTTT
TRBD1 TRBJ1-2 TRBV6-1 medium-sized CASSERDSDWNTF TGTGCCAGCAGTGAAAGGGACAGCGATTGGAACACCTTC
NA TRBJ1-2 TRBV19 many CASSKAQNYGYTF TGTGCCAGCTCAAAGGCGCAGAACTATGGCTACACCTTC
TRBD1 TRBJ1-2 TRBV20-1 NA CSASLQGAYGYTF TGCAGTGCTAGTCTACAGGGGGCTTATGGCTACACCTTC
NA TRBJ2-7 TRBV11-2 many CASRETGSYEQYF TGTGCCAGCAGAGAGACAGGCTCCTACGAGCAGTACTTC
NA TRBJ1-1 TRBV20-1 NA CSADTEAFF TGCAGTGCGGACACTGAAGCTTTCTTT
NA TRBJ2-1 TRBV10-3 NA CAISGPPQGRYEQFF TGTGCCATCAGTGGCCCCCCACAGGGGAGGTATGAGCAGTTCTTC
NA TRBJ1-4 TRBV2 NA CASSEGEVSDNEKLFF TGTGCCAGCAGTGAAGGAGAAGTGAGTGATAATGAAAAACTGTTTTTT
NA TRBJ1-1 TRBV7-2 NA CASSLGGQGSTEAFF TGTGCCAGCAGCTTAGGGGGCCAGGGGAGCACTGAAGCTTTCTTT
TRBD1 TRBJ1-5 TRBV19 many CASSIGRGPSNQPQHF TGTGCCAGTAGTATCGGCAGGGGGCCTAGCAATCAGCCCCAGCATTTT
NA TRBJ1-1 TRBV11-1 NA CASSLDQGNTEAFF TGTGCCAGCAGCTTAGACCAGGGCAACACTGAAGCTTTCTTT